Each of the 14 T cell receptor beta chains below was sequenced from the same sample in a study of cytomegalovirus exposure and HLA in healthy donors. Researchers ran the PCR with 60 Vbeta and 13 Jbeta primers. TCRdb's copy holds only in-frame clones and misses some; the assay was immunoSEQ multiplex PCR. Here the sample spans about 120,000 clones, over 65% being singletons. Input material: PBMCs. The receptors derive from a man younger than 45 in good health and CMV-seropositive.

This CDR3 is CASSSSGKFTDTQYF. CDR3 DNA sequence: TGTGCCAGCAGCTCCAGCGGGAAGTTCACAGATACGCAGTATTTT. The chain couples TRBV4-2 to TRBJ2-3, with 7 positions matching TRBD2. This CDR3 spans 15 amino acids. Trimming cost V 5 bases and J 2 bases; bases outside gene matches: 7. Germline CDR1 is LGHNA and CDR2 is YNFKEQ.

The CDR3: CASKQGPMQYF. The CDR3 region has the DNA TGTGCCAGTAAACAGGGGCCGATGCAGTACTTC. V usage is TRBV19 and J usage is TRBJ2-7; 7 nucleotides line up with TRBD1. There are 11 residues in the CDR3. Trimming took 7 bases from V and 9 from J; bases not matched to a gene: 6. Germline V gives CDR1 LNHDA, CDR2 SQIVND (reference sequence).

The chain links TRBV5-8 to TRBJ1-2; 8 nucleotides line up with TRBD1. The ends lost 7 bases at V and 8 bases at J; junction bases unmatched: 10. Looked up from germline, CDR1 is SGHTS and CDR2 is YDEGEE. The CDR3 totals 13 residues. The CDR3 sequence is CASRGQGAEGYTF. CDR3 in DNA: TGTGCCAGCCGCGGCCAGGGGGCGGAAGGCTACACCTTC.

The CDR3 DNA reads TGTGCCAGCAGCTTAAACGGGCAGGGACTTCTGCATAATCAGCCCCAGCATTTT. The encoded protein is CASSLNGQGLLHNQPQHF. The chain couples TRBV7-3 to TRBJ1-5; D is perhaps TRBD1 (5 bases). Trimming stripped 1 base from V and 4 bases from J, with 20 bases between. Germline CDR1 SGHTA, CDR2 FQGTGA. The CDR3 covers 18 residues.

This clone was seen only a few times. This chain links TRBV5-1 with TRBJ1-1; a possible D gene is TRBD1 (5 bases). The CDR3 contains 14 residues. V dropped 2 bases and J dropped 6 bases, with 14 bases sitting between them. The germline V gene has CDR1 SGHRS and CDR2 YFSETQ. CDR3 in DNA: TGCGCCAGCAGCTTATTTGGGGCGGGGGCTGAAGCTTTCTTT. Translating gives CASSLFGAGAEAFF.

Details on this clone: One end of the junction does not line up with germline, which may come from a read error. The genes are TRBV10-1 and TRBJ2-7; the match to TRBD2 covers 13 bases. CDR1 is WNHNN, CDR2 SYGVQD, per germline (reference sequence). The CDR3 is 13 amino acids. Here the CDR3 DNA reads TGCGCCAGCAGTTCGGGACTAGCGGGATTGTTGAACTTC. Protein product: CASSSGLAGLLNF.

This rearrangement joins TRBV4-1 to TRBJ1-4; D may be TRBD1 (6 bases). V lost 4 bases to trimming and J lost 8 bases, with 14 bases between them. The CDR3 has 14 residues. Germline CDR1 is MGHRA and CDR2 is YSYEKL. In DNA form, the CDR3 reads TGCGCCAGCAGCCCTCTAAAGGGGGGGGAAAAACTGTTTTTT. Residues: CASSPLKGGEKLFF.

The rearrangement uses TRBV28 and TRBJ1-5; D remains unclear. The germline gives CDR1 MDHEN, CDR2 SYDVKM. Trimming cost V 6 bases and J 2 bases, with 14 bases left between them. This CDR3 comprises 15 residues. The CDR3 nucleotides read TGTGCCAGCAGGGCCGGTGGAGCCCGCAATCAGCCCCAGCATTTT. Its translation: CASRAGGARNQPQHF.

The chain recombines TRBV7-9 with TRBJ1-4, with a weak D call TRBD1 (6 bases). Germline V gene lookup returns CDR1 SEHNR and CDR2 FQNEAQ (reference sequence). The CDR3 is 18 residues long. The V end was cut by 5 bases, the J end by 5 bases, with 24 bases between. This CDR3 is CASSPVGSWTGGNEKLFF. CDR3 coding DNA: TGTGCCAGCAGCCCAGTAGGGTCCTGGACGGGGGGCAATGAAAAACTGTTTTTT.

This chain connects TRBV9 to TRBJ2-3; 9 bases agree with TRBD1. CDR1 and CDR2 from the germline V gene are SGDLS and YYNGEE. The CDR3 has 16 amino acids. V trimming: 1 base; J trimming: 5 bases; junction bases outside the gene matches: 8. CDR3 bases: TGTGCCAGCAGCGTATCCACACAGGGGGCTGAAGATACGCAGTATTTT. It encodes CASSVSTQGAEDTQYF.

The chain employs TRBV2 and TRBJ1-5; D unresolved. This CDR3 comprises 13 residues. The germline gives CDR1 SNHLY, CDR2 FYNNEI. The ends were cut back, 5 bases at V and 9 bases at J, with 14 bases in the middle. The CDR3 region is CASSRIAAGPQHF. The CDR3 DNA reads TGTGCCAGCAGTCGAATCGCCGCGGGGCCCCAGCATTTT.

The chain couples TRBV27 to TRBJ1-4; a weak D match, TRBD1 (6 bases). The CDR3 runs 17 residues. Trimming stripped 2 bases from V and 4 bases from J, with 17 bases between. Germline CDR1 MNHEY, CDR2 SMNVEV (reference sequence). The CDR3 coding sequence is TGTGCCAGCAGTTTACCCAATGACAGGAGATATAATGAAAAACTGTTTTTT. The encoded protein is CASSLPNDRRYNEKLFF.

V and J are TRBV10-3 and TRBJ2-7; unclear D gene. Trimming shortened V by 11 bases and J by 5 bases, and 16 bases separated the two germline ends. The CDR3 has 12 residues. CDR1 ENHRY and CDR2 SYGVKD come from the germline V gene. CDR3 sequence reads: CAAAYSAHEQYF. The CDR3 DNA is TGTGCCGCGGCATATAGTGCCCACGAGCAGTACTTC.

The CDR3 DNA reads as TGTGCCAGCAGCTTATCCTCTTCCTATCCGGGACAGTTGAACTATGGCTACACCTTC. Translation gives CASSLSSSYPGQLNYGYTF. The chain combines TRBV13 with TRBJ1-2, with 7 nucleotides matching TRBD1. The CDR3 loop spans 19 amino acids. The V segment lost 2 bases and the J segment 2 bases; nucleotides outside the gene matches: 17. Looked up from germline, CDR1 is PRHDT and CDR2 is FYEKMQ (reference sequence).